Sequencing of this TCR beta chain was carried out in a study of blood T cell repertoires in COVID-19. The repertoire was sequenced with immunoSEQ multiplex PCR; TCRdb's copy has only in-frame clones and lacks some. The table shows about 180,000 clones, with roughly 80% occurring only once. Germline lookup yields CDR1 KGHDR and CDR2 SFDVKD. Trimming took 9 bases from V and 4 from J; bases not matched to a gene: 12. The CDR3 covers 18 residues. This clone was detected once. Material for sequencing was peripheral blood. This sequence originates from a woman in her seventies with COVID-19, enrolled during active disease. The chain is built from TRBV24-1 and TRBJ2-1; TRBD2 matches at 15 bases. The CDR3 reads CATAGLAGGLMGYNEQFF. The CDR3 DNA is TGTGCCACCGCGGGACTAGCGGGAGGACTGATGGGTTACAATGAGCAGTTCTTC.